The present T cell receptor (beta chain) was sequenced within a study of T cell responses to AZD1222 COVID-19 vaccine. Study conclusions and caveats: The study found vaccine-associated CD4 TCRs spanning spike, dominant at 160-218 and 743-854. It was only a handful of AZD1222 recipients who were seropositive at baseline. Sampled repertoires all dated from after the peak T cell response.

Generated by immunoSEQ multiplex PCR, the TCRdb table keeps only in-frame clones and is missing some. The sample lists roughly 130,000 clones; around 90% were seen once. This clone was recorded only once. Its specificity is not known. Germline V gives CDR1 SGHTA, CDR2 FQGNSA. Trimming removed 1 base from V and 3 bases from J; junction bases left unmatched: 6. CDR3 length: 15 residues. This sequence was found in an adult who received the AZD1222 COVID-19 vaccine. The sample was peripheral blood, taken 28 days after the second AZD1222 dose. The V and J genes are TRBV7-2 and TRBJ2-7; 7 bases are a match to TRBD2. The CDR3 coding sequence is TGTGCCAGCAGCTTAGTAACCGGGAGGTACTACGAGCAGTACTTC. Its translation is CASSLVTGRYYEQYF.